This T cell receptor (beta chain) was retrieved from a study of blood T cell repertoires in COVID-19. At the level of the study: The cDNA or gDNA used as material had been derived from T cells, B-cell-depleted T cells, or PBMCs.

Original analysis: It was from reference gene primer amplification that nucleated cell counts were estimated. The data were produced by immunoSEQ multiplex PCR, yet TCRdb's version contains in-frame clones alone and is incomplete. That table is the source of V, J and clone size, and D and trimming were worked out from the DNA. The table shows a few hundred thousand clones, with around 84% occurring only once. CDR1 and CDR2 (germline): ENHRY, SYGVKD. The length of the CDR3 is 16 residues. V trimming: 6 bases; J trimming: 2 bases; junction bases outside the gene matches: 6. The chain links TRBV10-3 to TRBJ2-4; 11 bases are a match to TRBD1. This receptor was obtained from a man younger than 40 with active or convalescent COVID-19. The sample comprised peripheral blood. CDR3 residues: CAISPGTGGTKNIQYF. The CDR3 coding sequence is TGTGCCATCAGCCCTGGGACAGGGGGTACCAAAAACATTCAGTACTTC.